Following are 4 T cell receptor beta chains from one sample sequenced in a study of shared clonotypes between healthy human individuals. Profiled with immunoSEQ multiplex PCR; TCRdb holds only in-frame clones, not every one. Here the sample spans about 1 million clones, about 75% being singletons. The sample consisted of memory CD4+ T cells sorted from blood. Subset meaning: CD45RA-negative fraction. Receptors were obtained from a young man in good health.

In nucleotides, the CDR3 is TGTGCCAGCAGCCAAGGCAGGGGCTTTGGCTACACCTTC. Protein sequence: CASSQGRGFGYTF. V usage is TRBV7-2 and J usage is TRBJ1-2; tentatively, D is TRBD1 (6 bases). CDR3 length equals 13 residues. CDR1 SGHTA and CDR2 FQGNSA come from the germline V gene. V was cut by 5 bases and J by 7 bases, with 14 bases left in between.

The rearrangement joins TRBV29-1 to TRBJ2-5; 7 nucleotides line up with TRBD1. The DNA end is more similar to TRBJ2-7, so the J call may be wrong. Germline lookup yields CDR1 SQVTM and CDR2 ANQGSEA. The CDR3 consists of 14 residues. CDR3 region: CSVAGSTGFGEQYF. The CDR3 DNA reads TGCAGCGTTGCAGGCTCGACAGGGTTCGGCGAGCAGTACTTC.

Written as DNA, the CDR3 is TGTGCCAGCAGCCTGAGCGGGAAGAATGAGCAGTTCTTC. Translating it yields CASSLSGKNEQFF. This chain connects TRBV5-6 to TRBJ2-1, with 7 bases fitting TRBD2. Germline trimming cut 4 bases from V and 7 bases from J; bases unmatched to any gene: 5. The length of the CDR3 is 13 residues. Germline V gives CDR1 SGHDT, CDR2 YYEEEE.

The rearrangement uses TRBV13 and TRBJ2-1; the D gene is possibly TRBD1 (5 bases). The V end was cut by 7 bases, the J end by 9 bases, with 16 bases between. The germline gives CDR1 PRHDT, CDR2 FYEKMQ (reference sequence). The CDR3 has 13 amino acids. The CDR3 spells CASNVQTVGEQFF. CDR3 nucleotide sequence: TGTGCCAGCAACGTACAGACAGTGGGTGAGCAGTTCTTC.